This entry lists 8 T cell receptor beta chains sequenced from one sample in a study of T cells in Graves' hyperthyroidism and ophthalmopathy. RNA transcripts were the template for amplifying TCR beta CDR3 regions. The primer set for the first-round RT-PCR of the TCR CDR3 was HTBI. Each CDR3 protein is one row after TCRdb ran MiXCR on the multiplex PCR reads. The table includes about 590,000 distinct CDR3 sequences, 15% to 19% detected once. Sequencing was performed on blood. The source of these receptors is a woman younger than 45 with Graves' hyperthyroidism.

There are many counts of this clonotype. V usage is TRBV20-1 and J usage is TRBJ2-3; possibly TRBD2 for D (5 bases). The CDR3 is 15 amino acids. Germline CDR1 DFQATT, CDR2 SNEGSKA (reference sequence). Trimming removed 5 bases from V and 0 bases from J, with 15 bases in between. As DNA, the CDR3 is TGCAGTGCTCCCCAAGGAGCGGCTAGCACAGATACGCAGTATTTT. Protein sequence: CSAPQGAASTDTQYF.

This clonotype has just a few counts. J is TRBJ2-7 and V is TRBV29-1; no clear D. Trimming left V 1 base short and J 2 bases short, with 6 bases between. Germline loops: CDR1 SQVTM, CDR2 ANQGSEA. This CDR3 has 12 residues. Here the CDR3 DNA reads TGCAGCGTTGAAGTCGACCCCTACGAGCAGTACTTC. It specifies CSVEVDPYEQYF.

This clonotype was counted between two and nine times. The V call is TRBV9, the J call TRBJ1-2; D is unresolved. Germline CDR1 is SGDLS and CDR2 is YYNGEE. The V end lost 0 bases, the J end lost 7 bases, and 13 bases lay between the germline ends. This CDR3 is 14 amino acids long. The CDR3 loop reads CASSVATGVGGYTF. The CDR3 region has the DNA TGTGCCAGCAGCGTAGCCACGGGAGTCGGTGGCTACACCTTC.

This clonotype was counted ten times or more. V gene TRBV5-1 combines with J gene TRBJ2-3; TRBD2 might be the D (6 bases). Germline V gene lookup returns CDR1 SGHRS and CDR2 YFSETQ. The ends were cut back, 0 bases at V and 0 bases at J, with 11 bases in the middle. The CDR3 runs to 16 residues. The CDR3 sequence: CASSLAGTPSTDTQYF. The CDR3 nucleotides read TGCGCCAGCAGCTTGGCCGGGACTCCTAGCACAGATACGCAGTATTTT.

This clonotype was detected a few times. This CDR3 reads CAISAAGTGGFISYEQYF. In nucleotides, the CDR3 is TGTGCCATCAGTGCTGCCGGGACAGGGGGTTTCATTTCCTACGAGCAGTACTTC. The V and J genes are TRBV10-3 and TRBJ2-7, with TRBD1 identical over 11 bases. V was pared by 4 bases and J by 1 base, with 12 bases of the junction left unmatched. Germline V gene lookup returns CDR1 ENHRY and CDR2 SYGVKD. This CDR3 comprises 18 residues.

This clonotype turned up a few times. This chain links TRBV19 with TRBJ1-4; maybe TRBD1 (6 bases). Germline V CDR1 and CDR2: LNHDA, SQIVND (reference sequence). The CDR3 runs 14 residues. V shed 1 base and J shed 4 bases, with 7 bases lying between them. CDR3 DNA: TGTGCCAGTAGTATAGGGGGGCTTAATGAAAAACTGTTTTTT. Translation: CASSIGGLNEKLFF.

There are many counts of this clonotype. The chain couples TRBV7-2 to TRBJ2-7, with D possibly being TRBD2 (6 bases). Germline values: CDR1 SGHTA, CDR2 FQGNSA. This CDR3 spans 14 amino acids. The ends were cut back, 1 base at V and 3 bases at J, with 10 bases in the middle. CDR3 loop: CASSLVGTLYEQYF. The DNA for the CDR3 is TGTGCCAGCAGCTTAGTCGGGACTCTCTACGAGCAGTACTTC.

This clonotype showed up just a few times. The chain couples TRBV7-2 to TRBJ2-1, with TRBD2 identical over 8 bases. This CDR3 has 15 amino acids. V dropped 5 bases and J dropped 6; count of bases not matched to a gene: 9. Germline V gene sequence: CDR1 SGHTA, CDR2 FQGNSA. The CDR3 DNA reads as TGTGCCAGCAGCCTTGGACTAGCCATCCGCAATGAGCAGTTCTTC. This codes for CASSLGLAIRNEQFF.